This TCR beta chain was sequenced in a study of identifying expanded T cells in peripheral blood. The protocol was immunoSEQ multiplex PCR, while the TCRdb copy is restricted to in-frame clones and leaves out a portion. Among tens of thousands of clones listed, around 91% were seen once. Points on this clone: No antigen is known for it.

The length of the CDR3 is 17 residues. Overall study results and limits: Variance in clone template counts between approximately 2-week samples significantly increased with total template count across all healthy donors.

This sequence originates from a person between 18 and 75 years old in good health. The chain couples TRBV21-1 to TRBJ2-7; the table calls TRBD1, which could not be checked here. TRBV21-1 is a pseudogene. Sequenced: blood. The CDR3 DNA follows: TGTGCCAGCAGCAAAGCGCAGGAGGGGACAGGGGGCTACGAGCAGTACTTC. This encodes CASSKAQEGTGGYEQYF.